The next 27 T cell receptor beta chains were all read from a single sample in a study of identical twins. TCRdb independently ran MiXCR on the 5' RACE reads; one entry per CDR3 protein. The profile covers roughly 720,000 distinct CDR3 sequences, with about 18% appearing a single time and around 13% taken by the ten largest. These same records also appear under a second study, on T cells expressing NK-cell markers.

Source material: PBMCs. The receptors originated from a young woman in good health.

This chain links TRBV20-1 with TRBJ2-3, with TRBD1 identical over 9 bases. The CDR3 totals 16 residues. Germline loops: CDR1 DFQATT, CDR2 SNEGSKA (reference sequence). The V segment lost 3 bases and the J segment 4 bases; nucleotides outside the gene matches: 11. CDR3: CSASHSTGGASDTQYF. The CDR3 nucleotides are TGCAGTGCTAGCCACAGCACAGGGGGCGCTTCAGATACGCAGTATTTT.

This clonotype was seen many times. The rearrangement links TRBV12-3 or TRBV12-4 to TRBJ2-7; D call uncertain. The CDR3 runs 12 residues. V was pared by 6 bases and J by 4 bases, with 10 bases between. In DNA, the CDR3 is TGTGCCAGCAGCTTGACGCGATACGAGCAGTACTTC. It encodes CASSLTRYEQYF.

The chain employs TRBV20-1 and TRBJ2-3; D not certain. Per germline, CDR1 DFQATT and CDR2 SNEGSKA (reference sequence). The V end lost 6 bases, the J end lost 6 bases, and 19 bases lay between the germline ends. The CDR3 extends over 14 amino acids. Here the CDR3 reads CSADGSASVDTQYF. The DNA of the CDR3 is TGCAGTGCGGACGGGTCCGCCAGCGTGGATACGCAGTATTTT.

V usage is TRBV29-1 and J usage is TRBJ2-6; 7 nucleotides align to TRBD1. Trimming took 7 bases from V and 4 from J; bases not matched to a gene: 4. The CDR3 contains 13 residues. Germline V gene data show CDR1 as SQVTM and CDR2 as ANQGSEA. CDR3 loop: CSATGLGANVLTF. CDR3 sequence (DNA): TGCAGCGCGACAGGGTTAGGGGCCAACGTCCTGACTTTC.

This clonotype was observed many times. The chain uses TRBV20-1 and TRBJ2-7; 11 bases are shared with TRBD2. Looked up from germline, CDR1 is DFQATT and CDR2 is SNEGSKA (reference sequence). Unmatched junction bases numbered 10, after V lost 1 base and J lost 5 bases. This CDR3 is 16 amino acids long. The CDR3 sequence: CSARAALAGGFNEQYF. The CDR3, as DNA: TGCAGTGCTAGAGCGGCTTTAGCGGGGGGGTTCAACGAGCAGTACTTC.

This chain uses TRBV5-6 with TRBJ2-2, with no clear D. V gave up 2 bases and J gave up 0 bases, with 8 bases separating them. There are 15 residues in the CDR3. In germline, CDR1 is SGHDT, CDR2 YYEEEE. CDR3 coding DNA: TGTGCCAGCAGCTTTGGCAGGACGAACACCGGGGAGCTGTTTTTT. It codes for CASSFGRTNTGELFF.

The CDR3 region is CASSLTFGGEQFF. In DNA form, the CDR3 reads TGTGCCAGCAGCTTGACATTCGGGGGCGAGCAGTTCTTC. The chain links TRBV7-2 to TRBJ2-1, with D possibly called TRBD1 or TRBD2 (6 bases each). CDR1 is SGHTA and CDR2 is FQGNSA in the germline V gene. The V gene lost 3 bases and the J gene lost 10 bases, with 13 bases spanning the gap. This CDR3 has 13 residues.

The V and J genes are TRBV20-1 and TRBJ2-1; tentatively, D is TRBD1 (6 bases). Germline CDR1 reads DFQATT; CDR2 reads SNEGSKA (reference sequence). The CDR3 has 14 amino acids. Trimming removed 3 bases from V and 5 bases from J, with 14 bases in between. The CDR3 region has the DNA TGCAGTGCTAGGGACGACAGGAGAGACAATGAGCAGTTCTTC. Amino acids: CSARDDRRDNEQFF.

The V call is TRBV10-3, the J call TRBJ2-1; 8 nucleotides line up with TRBD2. The CDR3 loop spans 13 amino acids. CDR1 and CDR2 (germline): ENHRY, SYGVKD. The J segment lost 7 bases and the V segment lost 8 bases, leaving 7 bases of the junction unmatched. The CDR3 reads CAIAGTSDNEQFF. DNA for the CDR3: TGTGCCATCGCCGGGACTAGTGATAATGAGCAGTTCTTC.

The chain uses TRBV5-1 and TRBJ2-3; the D gene is possibly TRBD2 (6 bases). With 4 bases removed from V and 4 bases from J, the gap between germline ends came to 16 bases. Looked up from germline, CDR1 is SGHRS and CDR2 is YFSETQ. The CDR3 runs 15 residues. The CDR3: CASSAGLTGADTQYF. In nucleotides, the CDR3 is TGCGCCAGCAGCGCGGGACTCACGGGGGCAGATACGCAGTATTTT.

The V gene is TRBV5-1, the J gene TRBJ1-2; possibly TRBD1 for D (5 bases). Germline loops: CDR1 SGHRS, CDR2 YFSETQ. The CDR3 contains 13 residues. Trimming took 4 bases from V and 8 from J, leaving 15 bases between them. CDR3 nucleotides: TGCGCCAGCAGCGTGCCCGGGACGAGAGGCTACACCTTC. Residues: CASSVPGTRGYTF.

The V call is TRBV29-1, the J call TRBJ2-7; D is undetermined. The CDR3 is made up of 13 amino acids. The V end was cut by 6 bases, the J end by 6 bases, with 18 bases between. Looked up from germline, CDR1 is SQVTM and CDR2 is ANQGSEA. The CDR3 coding sequence is TGCAGCGTCCCCGGGCCTCGTTACTCCGAGCAGTACTTC. Its protein product is CSVPGPRYSEQYF.

The rearrangement links TRBV21-1 to TRBJ2-7. TRBV21-1 is shown as a pseudogene. This CDR3 is built from 15 residues. The chain's CDR3 is CASSKRTGAPGEQYF. The DNA of the CDR3 is TGTGCCAGCAGCAAGAGGACAGGGGCCCCTGGCGAGCAGTACTTC.

This clonotype showed up just a few times. The genes are TRBV4-2 and TRBJ2-1; 11 bases fit TRBD1. CDR3 length: 14 residues. V shed 3 bases and J 8 bases; nucleotides not matched to a gene: 3. From germline, CDR1 is LGHNA and CDR2 YNFKEQ. The CDR3 nucleotides read TGTGCCAGCAGCCACGGACAGGGGGCCTATGAGCAGTTCTTC. This translates into CASSHGQGAYEQFF.

The rearrangement links TRBV6-2 or TRBV6-3 to TRBJ2-7, with 7 bases that match TRBD2. CDR1 is MNHEY and CDR2 is SVGEGT in the germline V gene. V was pared by 6 bases and J by 3 bases, with 11 bases of the junction left unmatched. The CDR3 length is 15 residues. The chain's CDR3 is CASRVGGISSYEQYF. CDR3 DNA sequence: TGTGCCAGCAGAGTGGGGGGGATTAGCAGCTACGAGCAGTACTTC.

The rearrangement joins TRBV12-3 or TRBV12-4 to TRBJ2-3; TRBD2 matches 8 bases. Losses at the gene ends were 6 bases for V and 6 bases for J; bases not matched to a gene: 14. This CDR3 has 16 amino acids. The CDR3 coding sequence is TGTGCCAGCAGCCGGCAGCGGGAGAGCCTGGGGGATACGCAGTATTTT. Its translation is CASSRQRESLGDTQYF.

There are many counts of this clonotype. The chain employs TRBV20-1 and TRBJ2-1; no firm D call. The germline gives CDR1 DFQATT, CDR2 SNEGSKA (reference sequence). Trimming took off 1 base at V and 5 bases at J, with 6 bases between the two ends. CDR3 size: 12 residues. This CDR3 is CSARVLNNEQFF. CDR3 DNA: TGCAGTGCTAGAGTGTTAAACAATGAGCAGTTCTTC.

This clonotype was found a few times. The chain has TRBV29-1 and TRBJ1-2, with unresolved D. Per germline, CDR1 SQVTM and CDR2 ANQGSEA. Trimming took off 5 bases at V and 8 bases at J, with 21 bases between the two ends. The CDR3 is 14 amino acids. The CDR3 sequence: CSVTRVGERSGYTF. DNA for the CDR3: TGCAGCGTTACAAGGGTTGGGGAAAGATCGGGCTACACCTTC. Together with reference TRBV29-1 and TRBJ1-2, the CDR3 gives the full variable domain: SAVISQKPSRDICQRGTSLTIQCQVDSQVTMMFWYRQQPGQSLTLIATANQGSEATYESGFVIDKFPISRPNLTFSTLTVSNMSPEDSSIYLCSVTRVGERSGYTFGSGTRLTVV.

This clonotype has a handful of counts. The chain is built from TRBV5-1 and TRBJ2-2, with no clear D. The ends were cut back, 4 bases at V and 1 base at J, with 8 bases in the middle. The V gene's germline CDR1 is SGHRS and CDR2 YFSETQ. CDR3 length equals 14 residues. Written as DNA, the CDR3 is TGCGCCAGCAGCATCGGCCTGAACACCGGGGAGCTGTTTTTT. Its translation: CASSIGLNTGELFF. The entire variable domain, with the rest obtained from reference TRBV5-1 and TRBJ2-2, is as follows: KAGVTQTPRYLIKTRGQQVTLSCSPISGHRSVSWYQQTPGQGLQFLFEYFSETQRNKGNFPGRFSGRQFSNSRSEMNVSTLELGDSALYLCASSIGLNTGELFFGEGSRLTVL.

The gene calls are TRBV15 and TRBJ2-3; D not certain. Looked up from germline, CDR1 is LNHNV and CDR2 is YYDKDF (reference sequence). V shed 3 bases and J shed 5 bases, with 12 bases lying between them. The CDR3 is made up of 14 amino acids. CDR3 in amino acids: CATSSESLRDTQYF. The CDR3 DNA follows: TGTGCCACCAGCAGCGAGTCGTTGAGAGATACGCAGTATTTT.

This clonotype has more than one count but fewer than ten. The chain recombines TRBV29-1 with TRBJ2-1; 7 bases are a match to TRBD2. This CDR3 contains 15 residues. The J segment lost 0 bases and the V segment lost 1 base, leaving 3 bases of the junction unmatched. Germline values: CDR1 SQVTM, CDR2 ANQGSEA. The CDR3 region is CSVEGSGSSYNEQFF. Written as DNA, the CDR3 is TGCAGCGTTGAAGGTAGCGGGTCCTCCTACAATGAGCAGTTCTTC.

This chain uses TRBV7-2 with TRBJ2-1, with TRBD2 matching 8 bases. V lost 5 bases, J lost 12 bases, and 12 bases stayed unmatched. CDR3 length equals 14 residues. Germline V gene lookup returns CDR1 SGHTA and CDR2 FQGNSA. For the CDR3, the DNA is TGTGCCAGCAGCCACCCCCCCTTCACTAGCGGGCAGTTCTTC. Translated, it gives CASSHPPFTSGQFF.

J is TRBJ1-5 and V is TRBV5-5; D is undetermined. V was clipped by 0 bases and J by 3 bases, with 10 bases between them. CDR1 SGHKS and CDR2 YYEKEE come from the germline V gene (reference sequence). The CDR3 is made up of 15 amino acids. The CDR3 is CASSLEHNYNQPQHF. The CDR3 DNA reads as TGTGCCAGCAGCTTGGAGCACAACTACAATCAGCCCCAGCATTTT. The whole variable domain, remainder taken from reference TRBV5-5 and TRBJ1-5, is DAGVTQSPTHLIKTRGQQVTLRCSPISGHKSVSWYQQVLGQGPQFIFQYYEKEERGRGNFPDRFSARQFPNYSSELNVNALLLGDSALYLCASSLEHNYNQPQHFGDGTRLSIL.

This chain uses TRBV3-1 with TRBJ2-7; D is perhaps TRBD2 (6 bases). The CDR3 runs to 16 residues. CDR1 and CDR2 (germline): LGHDT, YNNKEL (reference sequence). V shed 0 bases and J shed 7 bases, with 19 bases lying between them. CDR3 nucleotide sequence: TGTGCCAGCAGCCAAGATCATCCGGGAGTGGTTCAAGAGCAGTACTTC. Protein product: CASSQDHPGVVQEQYF.

This clonotype was observed a few times. The gene calls are TRBV18 and TRBJ2-3; D remains unclear. This CDR3 has 13 residues. Germline values: CDR1 KGHSH, CDR2 LQKENI. V shed 1 base and J shed 5 bases, with 7 bases lying between them. CDR3 amino acids: CASSPHSGDTQYF. In DNA form, the CDR3 reads TGTGCCAGCTCACCACACAGTGGAGATACGCAGTATTTT.

The J gene is TRBJ2-7, the V gene TRBV6-5; weak D call: TRBD1 (5 bases). In germline, CDR1 is MNHEY, CDR2 SVGAGI. The CDR3 is 11 amino acids. V shed 4 bases and J shed 10 bases, with 11 bases lying between them. The CDR3 loop reads CASSSSTVQYF. The CDR3 nucleotides read TGTGCCAGCAGTTCGTCGACAGTCCAGTACTTC.

This clonotype was detected a few times. V usage is TRBV4-3 and J usage is TRBJ2-3; D uncertain. V gave up 2 bases and J gave up 6 bases, with 9 bases separating them. This CDR3 is 13 amino acids long. Looked up from germline, CDR1 is LGHNA and CDR2 is YSLEER. The CDR3 is CASSQPGLDTQYF. Here the CDR3 DNA reads TGCGCCAGCAGCCAACCCGGCTTGGATACGCAGTATTTT.